These 17 T cell receptor beta chains share one sample of origin, sequenced in a study of CD8+CD57+ T cells in acquired aplastic anemia. Using genomic DNA as the template, TCR beta VDJ and CDR3 profiling was carried out. From the reads, TCRdb called clonotypes with MiXCR, one entry per CDR3 protein. The data contain 150,000 or so distinct CDR3 sequences, roughly 45% of them singletons. Flow cytometry had shown expanded CD8+CD57+ cells in the patients chosen for sequencing. What was sequenced was sorted CD4+, CD8+, or CD8+CD57+ T cells (not recorded which) from PBMCs. Every receptor here comes from a human donor with aplastic anemia.

The sample holds many counts of this clonotype. The chain links TRBV7-2 to TRBJ2-7, with a possible D match to TRBD1 (5 bases). Trimming cost V 3 bases and J 3 bases, with 9 bases left between them. The CDR3 runs 13 residues. Per germline, CDR1 SGHTA and CDR2 FQGNSA. The CDR3 loop is CASSFQGIYEQYF. For the CDR3, the DNA is TGTGCCAGCAGCTTTCAGGGAATCTACGAGCAGTACTTC.

The chain has TRBV12-5 and TRBJ2-2, with TRBD2 matching over 13 bases. Germline CDR1 LGHNT, CDR2 FRNRAP. V was clipped by 4 bases and J by 4 bases; unmatched bases: 9. The CDR3 is 18 amino acids. This chain's CDR3 is CASGSRTSGRGVTGELFF. CDR3 DNA: TGTGCTAGTGGTTCCCGGACTAGCGGGAGAGGGGTCACCGGGGAGCTGTTTTTT.

The chain couples TRBV2 to TRBJ2-1; TRBD2 is a possible D gene (6 bases). There are 13 residues in the CDR3. The V end was cut by 9 bases, the J end by 9 bases, with 18 bases between. Germline V gives CDR1 SNHLY, CDR2 FYNNEI. The CDR3 nucleotides are TGTGCCAGTAGTACAGTTGGGGGAGGTGAGCAGTTCTTC. This sequence encodes CASSTVGGGEQFF.

This clonotype was counted at least ten times. This chain joins TRBV7-2 and TRBJ2-7; a weak D match, TRBD1 (6 bases). The CDR3 runs to 15 residues. Looked up from germline, CDR1 is SGHTA and CDR2 is FQGNSA. V lost 1 base and J lost 3, with 13 bases in between. CDR3 bases: TGTGCCAGCAGCTTAGGGGGTCAGGGGAACTACGAGCAGTACTTC. Translating it yields CASSLGGQGNYEQYF. The full variable domain, its missing parts supplied by reference TRBV7-2 and TRBJ2-7, is GAGVSQSPSNKVTEKGKDVELRCDPISGHTALYWYRQSLGQGLEFLIYFQGNSAPDKSGLPSDRFSAERTGGSVSTLTIQRTQQEDSAVYLCASSLGGQGNYEQYFGPGTRLTVT.

Comment on this clonotype: A read error may produce the germline difference seen at one junction end. This chain joins TRBV24-1 and TRBJ2-5, with 7 bases matching TRBD1. The CDR3 covers 15 residues. Per germline, CDR1 KGHDR and CDR2 SFDVKD. CDR3 nucleotide sequence: TGTGCCACCAGTGCTAAGGGGGCAGGGTGGGAGACCCAGCACTTC. Translating gives CATSAKGAGWETQHF.

The J gene is TRBJ1-5, the V gene TRBV15; 8 nucleotides agree with TRBD1. Germline V CDR1 and CDR2: LNHNV, YYDKDF (reference sequence). V gave up 3 bases and J gave up 7 bases; unmatched junction bases: 11. This CDR3 contains 16 residues. The CDR3 is CATSSRGQVDGQPQHF. The CDR3 bases are TGTGCCACCAGCAGCCGGGGACAGGTTGACGGACAGCCCCAGCATTTT.

The chain uses TRBV29-1 and TRBJ2-7, with 9 bases fitting TRBD1. Germline CDR1 SQVTM, CDR2 ANQGSEA. The CDR3 runs to 11 residues. J gave up 6 bases and V 7 bases, and 4 bases lay outside the gene matches. CDR3 nucleotide sequence: TGCAGCGCTGGGACAGGGATCGAGCAGTACTTC. It encodes CSAGTGIEQYF.

In this sample, this clonotype turned up many times. This rearrangement joins TRBV5-1 to TRBJ2-2; possibly TRBD1 or TRBD2 for D (6 bases each). The V end lost 6 bases, the J end lost 0 bases, and 9 bases lay between the germline ends. The CDR3 is 14 amino acids. Per the germline V gene, CDR1 is SGHRS and CDR2 is YFSETQ. The DNA for the CDR3 is TGCGCCAGCATGGAGGGGGCGAACACCGGGGAGCTGTTTTTT. Its protein is CASMEGANTGELFF.

At least ten counts were recorded for this clonotype. The CDR3 bases are TGTGCCAGTAGTCAAGGACGCAGGAACGGGTTTAATGAAAAACTGTTTTTT. This codes for CASSQGRRNGFNEKLFF. The V and J genes are TRBV19 and TRBJ1-4; D is ambiguous. The ends were cut back, 5 bases at V and 4 bases at J, with 20 bases in the middle. The CDR3 spans 17 residues. Per germline, CDR1 LNHDA and CDR2 SQIVND (reference sequence).

The rearrangement uses TRBV24-1 and TRBJ2-7, with unresolved D. CDR3 length: 12 residues. Germline assignment: CDR1 KGHDR and CDR2 SFDVKD. V lost 8 bases and J lost 10, with 17 bases in between. CDR3 sequence: CATKLGPPHQYF. The DNA of the CDR3 is TGTGCCACCAAGTTGGGCCCGCCTCACCAGTACTTC.

To note about this clonotype: The CDR3 does not close with the conserved phenylalanine or tryptophan, likely indicating a read error. The V and J genes are TRBV20-1 and TRBJ1-5; TRBD1 agrees at 9 bases. The germline CDR1 and CDR2 sequences are DFQATT and SNEGSKA (reference sequence). This CDR3 has 13 residues. CDR3 bases: TGCAGTGTCCTGACAGGGGGGAATCAACCCCAGCATGTT. Translation gives CSVLTGGNQPQHV.

With regard to this clonotype: This may be a read error, as it is one base from a much larger clone. The rearrangement links TRBV6-1 to TRBJ2-7; 8 positions match TRBD2. This CDR3 region has 13 residues. After removal of 8 bases from V and 3 bases from J, the junction contained 6 bases not matched to a gene. CDR1 MNHNS and CDR2 SASEGT come from the germline V gene. The CDR3 nucleotides read TGTGCCAGCCGAGTTAGCGGGGTCTACGAGCAGTACGTC. It translates to CASRVSGVYEQYV.

The chain is built from TRBV9 and TRBJ1-5; D remains ambiguous. Germline V gives CDR1 SGDLS, CDR2 YYNGEE. The CDR3 loop spans 8 amino acids. The V end was cut by 4 bases, the J end by 10 bases, with 0 bases between. The CDR3 here is CASSPQHF. In DNA, the CDR3 is TGTGCCAGCAGCCCCCAGCATTTT.

The table lists this clonotype with many counts. This chain joins TRBV5-1 and TRBJ2-2, with D perhaps being TRBD1 or TRBD2 (7 bases each). V lost 6 bases and J 5 bases, leaving 17 bases between the germline ends. CDR1 and CDR2 (germline): SGHRS, YFSETQ. The CDR3 is made up of 15 amino acids. DNA of the CDR3: TGCGCCAGCAACCTCATCAGGGGGGGGACCGGGGAGCTGTTTTTT. It yields the protein CASNLIRGGTGELFF.

This clonotype was counted only a few times. A single base separates this from a much larger clone, so it may be a read error. The rearrangement uses TRBV2 and TRBJ2-7; D unresolved. CDR3 size: 12 residues. V dropped 5 bases and J dropped 1 base, with 6 bases sitting between them. The germline gives CDR1 SNHLY, CDR2 FYNNEI. CDR3 loop: CASSLQSYEQYF. CDR3 sequence (DNA): TGTGCCAGCAGTTTACAGTCCTACGAGCAGTACTTC.

This clonotype was seen a few times. The gene calls are TRBV29-1 and TRBJ2-3, with TRBD2 identical over 11 bases. V lost 0 bases, J lost 5 bases, and 10 bases stayed unmatched. Germline CDR1 is SQVTM and CDR2 is ANQGSEA. This CDR3 has 17 residues. Here the CDR3 DNA reads TGCAGCGTTGAAGACACGCTAGCGGGAGGAGCGGGAGATACGCAGTATTTT. Its translation is CSVEDTLAGGAGDTQYF.

The chain has TRBV12-3 or TRBV12-4 and TRBJ2-1; 9 bases align to TRBD2. The V gene end was trimmed by 2 bases and the J gene end by 10 bases; junction bases not matched to a gene: 9. The CDR3 extends over 15 amino acids. CDR3 sequence: CASSLFGGGAREQFF. The CDR3 coding sequence is TGTGCCAGCAGTTTATTCGGCGGGGGGGCAAGGGAGCAGTTCTTC.